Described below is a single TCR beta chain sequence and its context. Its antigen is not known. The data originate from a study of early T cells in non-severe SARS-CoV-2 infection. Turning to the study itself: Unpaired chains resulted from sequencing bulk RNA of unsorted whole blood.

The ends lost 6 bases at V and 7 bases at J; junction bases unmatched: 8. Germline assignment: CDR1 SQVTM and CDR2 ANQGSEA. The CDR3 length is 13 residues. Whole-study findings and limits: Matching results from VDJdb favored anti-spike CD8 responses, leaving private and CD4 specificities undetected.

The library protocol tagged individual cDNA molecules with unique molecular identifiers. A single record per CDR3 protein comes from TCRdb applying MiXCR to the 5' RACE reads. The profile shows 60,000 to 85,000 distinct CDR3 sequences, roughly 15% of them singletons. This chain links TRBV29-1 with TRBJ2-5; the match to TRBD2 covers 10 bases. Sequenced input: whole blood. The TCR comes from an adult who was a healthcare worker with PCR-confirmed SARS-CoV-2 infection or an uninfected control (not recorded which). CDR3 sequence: CSVGLAADRTQYF. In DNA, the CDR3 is TGCAGCGTCGGACTAGCGGCCGACCGGACCCAGTACTTC.